Here is one T cell receptor (beta chain) with its context. CDR3 size: 12 residues. V was shortened by 6 bases and J by 5 bases, with 11 bases between the two germline ends. This entry is derived from a study of T cell responses to AZD1222 COVID-19 vaccine. Generated by immunoSEQ multiplex PCR, the TCRdb table keeps only in-frame clones and is missing some. The table records roughly 180,000 clones, 90% of them present only once. V is TRBV12-3 or TRBV12-4 and J is TRBJ2-7, with D unclear. The source is an adult in good health. Sequencing was performed on peripheral blood, taken on day 0 of AZD1222 vaccination. The CDR3 nucleotides read TGTGCCAGCAGCCTCGGGTATGACGAGCAGTACTTC. Its protein product is CASSLGYDEQYF.